This T cell receptor beta chain is from a study of blood T cells in healthy people across ages. This clonotype was observed a handful of times. A read error may account for a junction end that differs from germline. The CDR3 loop spans 11 amino acids. Germline V lookup: CDR1 DFQATT, CDR2 SNEGSKA (reference sequence). A second PCR, run for about 7 to 11 cycles, used a sample-barcoded 5' primer plus a J-beta primer mix. TCRdb reprocessed the 5' RACE reads with MiXCR, giving one entry per CDR3 protein. The sample records some 640,000 distinct CDR3 sequences, about 30% being singletons. The origin of this receptor is a woman aged 80 or over in good health. The sequenced sample consisted of blood. The J gene is TRBJ2-3, the V gene TRBV20-1, with no clear D. CDR3 region: CRARRSNTQYF. DNA for the CDR3: TGCAGGGCTAGAAGGTCGAACACGCAGTATTTT.